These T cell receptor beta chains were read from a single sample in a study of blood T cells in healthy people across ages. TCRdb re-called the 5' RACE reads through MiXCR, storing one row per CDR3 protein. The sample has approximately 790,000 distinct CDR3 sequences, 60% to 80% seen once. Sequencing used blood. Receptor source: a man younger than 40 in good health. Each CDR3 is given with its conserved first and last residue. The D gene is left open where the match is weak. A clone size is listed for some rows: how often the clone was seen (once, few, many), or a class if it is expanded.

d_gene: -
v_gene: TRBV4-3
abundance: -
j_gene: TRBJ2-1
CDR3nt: TGCGCCAGCAGCCAAGAAGGCGACACCCCTTACAATGAGCAGTTCTTC
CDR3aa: CASSQEGDTPYNEQFF

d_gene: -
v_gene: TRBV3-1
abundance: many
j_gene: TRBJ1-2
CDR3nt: TGTGCCAGCAGCCAAGGACAGATCCATGGCTACACCTTC
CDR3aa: CASSQGQIHGYTF

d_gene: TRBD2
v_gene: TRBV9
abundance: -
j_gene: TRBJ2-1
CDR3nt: TGTGCCAGCAGCGTAGCACCGGGGCGCGCAGCGGGGGGTTTTAATGAGCAGTTCTTC
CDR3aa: CASSVAPGRAAGGFNEQFF

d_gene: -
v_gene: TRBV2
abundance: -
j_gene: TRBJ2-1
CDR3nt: TGTGCCAGCAGTGATGGGGCAGGCGCGTACAATGAGCAGTTCTTC
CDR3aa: CASSDGAGAYNEQFF

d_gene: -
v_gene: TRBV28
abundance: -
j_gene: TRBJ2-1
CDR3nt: TGTGCCAGCGCCGGGGCCGTGCAGTTCTTC
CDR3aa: CASAGAVQFF

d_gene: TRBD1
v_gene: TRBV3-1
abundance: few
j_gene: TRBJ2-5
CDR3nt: TGTGCCAGCAGGAGGACAGGGGGCATAGAGACCCAGTACTTC
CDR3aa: CASRRTGGIETQYF

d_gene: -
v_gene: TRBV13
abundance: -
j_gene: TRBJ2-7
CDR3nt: TGTGCCAGCAGCTTACTGGGGCGAGCCTACGAGCAGTACTTC
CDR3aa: CASSLLGRAYEQYF

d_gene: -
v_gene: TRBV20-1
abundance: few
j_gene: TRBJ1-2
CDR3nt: TGCAGTGCTAAAGTAACGTCAGGAGGCTACACCTTC
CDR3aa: CSAKVTSGGYTF

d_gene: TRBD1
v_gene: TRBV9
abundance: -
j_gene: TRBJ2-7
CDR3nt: TGTGCCAGCAGCATGACAGGGTACCCCTACGAGCAGTACTTC
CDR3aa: CASSMTGYPYEQYF

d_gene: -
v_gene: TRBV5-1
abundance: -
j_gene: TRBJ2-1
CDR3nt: TGCGCCAGCAGCTTGGGCGGGGGCTCGTACAATGAGCGGTTCTTC
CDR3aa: CASSLGGGSYNERFF

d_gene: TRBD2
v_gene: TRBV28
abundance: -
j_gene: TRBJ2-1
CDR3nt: TGTGCCAGCACCCCACTAGCGGGGGGGCTAAATGAGCAGTTCTTC
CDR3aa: CASTPLAGGLNEQFF

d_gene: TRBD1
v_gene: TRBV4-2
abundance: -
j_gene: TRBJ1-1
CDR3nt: TGTGCCAGCAGCCCGGGACAGGGGGCTCATGACACTGAAGCTTTCTTT
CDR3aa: CASSPGQGAHDTEAFF

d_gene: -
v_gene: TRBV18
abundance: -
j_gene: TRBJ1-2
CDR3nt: TGTGCCAGCTCACCACCCTACCCGGAGGACTATGGCTACACCTTC
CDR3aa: CASSPPYPEDYGYTF

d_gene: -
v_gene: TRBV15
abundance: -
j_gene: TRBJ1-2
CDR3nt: TGTGCCACCAGCAGAGGCGGAGGCACCTATGGCTACACCTTC
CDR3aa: CATSRGGGTYGYTF